The sample holds a few counts of the clone carrying this TCR beta chain. Its antigen is not identified. Here immunoSEQ multiplex PCR was the method, and the copy in TCRdb shows in-frame clones only, minus some. The repertoire holds about 4,300 clones, with around 54% as singletons. There are 14 residues in the CDR3. Germline V gene lookup returns CDR1 LNHNV and CDR2 YYDKDF (reference sequence). V was pared by 5 bases and J by 6 bases, with 16 bases between. This entry comes from a study of STAT3 mutations in large granular lymphocyte leukemia. On the study more broadly: Immunosuppressive therapy was given to more than half of T-LGLL patients. Study conclusions and caveats: No sample exists from the first appearance of each clone. All newly emerging clones after therapy were STAT3 wild type. Treatment regimens differed across patients between samplings. Every T-cell large granular lymphocyte leukemia patient had at least one immunodominant TCR beta clonotype.

Sequencing was carried out using peripheral blood mononuclear cells. The sequence was obtained from a man between 60 and 75 years old with T-cell large granular lymphocyte leukemia. Some clones in this sample may be carry-over from other donors' samples. The chain couples TRBV15 to TRBJ1-2; D not certain. Here the CDR3 reads CATSRGGDGDGYTF. The CDR3 bases are TGTGCCACCAGCCGGGGAGGTGATGGCGATGGCTACACCTTC.